The next 22 T cell receptor beta chains were all read from a single sample in a study of response to subunit inactivated influenza vaccine. One entry per CDR3 protein results from TCRdb running MiXCR on the RT-PCR reads. This table holds approximately 500,000 distinct CDR3 sequences, approximately 13% found once. The input for sequencing was PBMCs from blood, taken more than 35 days after vaccination. Receptor source: a man between 45 and 60 years old who received an inactivated influenza vaccine.

The V and J genes are TRBV12-3 or TRBV12-4 and TRBJ2-1, with D unresolved. V lost 2 bases and J 10 bases, leaving 15 bases between the germline ends. This CDR3 spans 14 amino acids. The CDR3 DNA follows: TGTGCCAGCAGTTTAACCCCCTCTCCCAGCGAGCAGTTCTTC. It yields the protein CASSLTPSPSEQFF.

Only a few counts were recorded for this clonotype. The chain uses TRBV6-2 or TRBV6-3 and TRBJ2-1, with 9 positions matching TRBD2. The germline V gene encodes CDR1 MNHEY and CDR2 SVGEGT. The junction had 3 bases not matched to a gene; V was cut back by 6 bases and J by 0 bases. The CDR3 is made up of 15 amino acids. DNA for the CDR3: TGTGCCAGCAGCCCTAGCGGGGTCTCCTACAATGAGCAGTTCTTC. Amino acids: CASSPSGVSYNEQFF.

The chain has TRBV12-3 or TRBV12-4 and TRBJ2-1; 8 bases fit TRBD2. With 6 bases clipped from V and 13 bases from J, the junction kept 8 bases outside the gene matches. This CDR3 is built from 12 residues. This CDR3 is CASRPPGLVQFF. Here the CDR3 DNA reads TGTGCCAGCAGACCCCCGGGACTAGTCCAGTTCTTC.

The chain employs TRBV27 and TRBJ2-1; possible D gene TRBD1, 5 bases. Germline CDR1 MNHEY, CDR2 SMNVEV (reference sequence). Trimming cost V 2 bases and J 4 bases, with 9 bases left between them. CDR3 length equals 14 residues. This chain's CDR3 is CASSLLRDYNEQFF. CDR3 bases: TGTGCCAGCAGTTTACTCAGGGATTACAATGAGCAGTTCTTC.

By share, this clonotype ranks as medium-sized. This sequence joins TRBV29-1 and TRBJ2-1; tentative D call: TRBD1 (5 bases). Germline lookup yields CDR1 SQVTM and CDR2 ANQGSEA. This CDR3 spans 16 amino acids. Trimming pared 1 base from V and 8 bases from J, leaving 21 bases between. CDR3 bases: TGCAGCGTTGAAGGACGAAAGGTAGGGGTTCGTGATGAGCAGTTCTTC. Translating gives CSVEGRKVGVRDEQFF.

This rearrangement joins TRBV29-1 to TRBJ1-5; the D gene is possibly TRBD1 (5 bases). This CDR3 has 14 amino acids. Germline CDR1 and CDR2: SQVTM and ANQGSEA. V was shortened by 6 bases and J by 0 bases, with 12 bases between the two germline ends. DNA for the CDR3: TGCAGCGTCTTAACGGGGACTAGCAATCAGCCCCAGCATTTT. This translates into CSVLTGTSNQPQHF.

This clonotype was recorded a few times. The chain combines TRBV12-3 or TRBV12-4 with TRBJ2-2; D perhaps matches TRBD2 (6 bases). The CDR3 contains 14 residues. Trimming cost V 6 bases and J 8 bases, with 16 bases left between them. The CDR3 DNA reads TGTGCCAGCAGGGCTGCCGGGGGATCGGGGGAGCTGTTTTTT. Its translation is CASRAAGGSGELFF.

The J gene is TRBJ2-1, the V gene TRBV20-1; TRBD2 agrees at 7 bases. CDR3 length: 15 amino acids. V was clipped by 5 bases and J by 5 bases; unmatched bases: 12. Germline CDR1 is DFQATT and CDR2 is SNEGSKA (reference sequence). Here the CDR3 DNA reads TGCAGTGCTCCCCGCGGGGGACTAACTAACAATGAGCAGTTCTTC. Protein sequence: CSAPRGGLTNNEQFF.

The chain combines TRBV10-3 with TRBJ1-2, with D perhaps matching TRBD1 (6 bases). Per the germline V gene, CDR1 is ENHRY and CDR2 is SYGVKD. CDR3 length: 13 residues. Trimming left V 7 bases short and J 4 bases short, with 13 bases between. In DNA form, the CDR3 reads TGTGCCATCATGTCCGGGGGCGCCTATGGCTACACCTTC. Its protein product is CAIMSGGAYGYTF.

The chain joins TRBV20-1 to TRBJ2-3; D is perhaps TRBD1 (6 bases). The germline CDR1 and CDR2 sequences are DFQATT and SNEGSKA (reference sequence). Trimming removed 0 bases at V and 4 bases at J, with 20 bases between. CDR3 length equals 17 residues. The CDR3 sequence is CSARERLRDNPADTQYF. The CDR3 region has the DNA TGCAGTGCTAGAGAGAGACTCAGGGACAACCCGGCAGATACGCAGTATTTT.

This CDR3 is CSVGGQSSYNEQFF. In nucleotides, the CDR3 is TGCAGCGTTGGAGGACAGAGCTCCTACAATGAGCAGTTCTTC. The chain is built from TRBV29-1 and TRBJ2-1; maybe TRBD1 (6 bases). Trimming pared 4 bases from V and 0 bases from J, leaving 10 bases between. Per the germline V gene, CDR1 is SQVTM and CDR2 is ANQGSEA. This CDR3 contains 14 residues.

The V call is TRBV6-1, the J call TRBJ2-7; D call uncertain. This CDR3 comprises 13 residues. The V end was cut by 6 bases, the J end by 4 bases, with 13 bases between. Germline CDR1 and CDR2: MNHNS and SASEGT. This CDR3 reads CASSPTHGYEQYF. The CDR3 coding sequence is TGTGCCAGCAGCCCGACCCACGGATACGAGCAGTACTTC.

This clonotype was recorded a few times. The chain links TRBV7-9 to TRBJ2-3; D remains ambiguous. V gave up 5 bases and J gave up 2 bases, with 8 bases separating them. The CDR3 loop spans 13 amino acids. Germline V gives CDR1 SEHNR, CDR2 FQNEAQ (reference sequence). The CDR3 coding sequence is TGTGCCAGCAGCCAGACCCTCACAGATACGCAGTATTTT. The encoded protein is CASSQTLTDTQYF.

This clonotype was detected only a few times. The V and J genes are TRBV20-1 and TRBJ2-1; TRBD2 might be the D (5 bases). This CDR3 spans 11 amino acids. Germline V lookup: CDR1 DFQATT, CDR2 SNEGSKA (reference sequence). Trimming took off 4 bases at V and 12 bases at J, with 13 bases between the two ends. In nucleotides, the CDR3 is TGCAGTGCTACGACCGCCAGCGGGCAGTTCTTC. This codes for CSATTASGQFF.

This clonotype was counted a few times. V usage is TRBV18 and J usage is TRBJ1-4, with 7 bases fitting TRBD1. The CDR3 length is 15 residues. The V and J ends lost 3 bases and 8 bases, in that order; junction bases with no gene match: 9. Germline V gene sequence: CDR1 KGHSH, CDR2 LQKENI. The CDR3 nucleotides read TGTGCCAGCTCACCGCCGACAGGGCTAGGCGAAAAACTGTTTTTT. Amino acid sequence: CASSPPTGLGEKLFF.

The chain employs TRBV12-3 or TRBV12-4 and TRBJ2-7; D call uncertain. CDR3 size: 13 residues. Trimming cost V 5 bases and J 6 bases, with 14 bases left between them. Here the CDR3 DNA reads TGTGCCAGCAGTCTCTTTGGGCCAACCGAGCAGTACTTC. Translating it yields CASSLFGPTEQYF.

This clonotype was seen at least ten times. The genes are TRBV20-1 and TRBJ2-7; 7 nucleotides agree with TRBD2. The CDR3 loop spans 14 amino acids. V shed 0 bases, J shed 6 bases, and the junction held 8 bases outside the gene matches. Germline lookup yields CDR1 DFQATT and CDR2 SNEGSKA (reference sequence). The CDR3 reads CSARDFGSGREQYF. CDR3 nucleotide sequence: TGCAGTGCTAGAGATTTTGGTAGCGGGCGCGAGCAGTACTTC.

This clonotype has at least ten counts. V gene TRBV6-2 or TRBV6-3 combines with J gene TRBJ2-3; 7 positions match TRBD1. Looked up from germline, CDR1 is MNHEY and CDR2 is SVGEGT. The CDR3 contains 16 residues. V was clipped by 0 bases and J by 3 bases; unmatched bases: 6. The CDR3, as DNA: TGTGCCAGCAGTTACTCGACAGGGAGTAGGACAGATACGCAGTATTTT. This gives the protein CASSYSTGSRTDTQYF.

This clonotype was seen more than once but under ten times. J is TRBJ1-2 and V is TRBV5-1; unclear D gene. The CDR3 has 15 residues. Germline V gene data show CDR1 as SGHRS and CDR2 as YFSETQ. Trimming pared 5 bases from V and 2 bases from J, leaving 16 bases between. The DNA of the CDR3 is TGCGCCAGCAGAGCGTACGTGACGGCAAACTATGGCTACACCTTC. This gives the protein CASRAYVTANYGYTF. Using reference TRBV5-1 and TRBJ1-2 for the parts outside the CDR3, the full variable domain is KAGVTQTPRYLIKTRGQQVTLSCSPISGHRSVSWYQQTPGQGLQFLFEYFSETQRNKGNFPGRFSGRQFSNSRSEMNVSTLELGDSALYLCASRAYVTANYGYTFGSGTRLTVV.

This chain uses TRBV9 with TRBJ2-2; the D gene is possibly TRBD1 (6 bases). Deletions cut 0 bases from V and 7 bases from J, with 16 bases between. The CDR3 contains 16 residues. In germline, CDR1 is SGDLS, CDR2 YYNGEE. CDR3 region: CASSVEPRTGSGELFF. As DNA, the CDR3 is TGTGCCAGCAGCGTAGAACCCCGAACAGGGAGCGGGGAGCTGTTTTTT.

This clonotype has just a few counts. This rearrangement joins TRBV10-3 to TRBJ1-2; D is unresolved. Trimming cost V 4 bases and J 2 bases, with 14 bases left between them. The germline V gene encodes CDR1 ENHRY and CDR2 SYGVKD. The CDR3 loop spans 15 amino acids. The CDR3 sequence: CAISAPRPLNYGYTF. The CDR3 DNA is TGTGCCATCAGTGCCCCCCGGCCCCTCAACTATGGCTACACCTTC.

This clonotype turned up a few times. The chain carries TRBV5-1 and TRBJ2-1; the match to TRBD1 covers 10 bases. Trimming cost V 0 bases and J 9 bases; bases outside gene matches: 6. Germline CDR1 reads SGHRS; CDR2 reads YFSETQ. The CDR3 is made up of 15 amino acids. The CDR3 DNA is TGCGCCAGCAGCTTGGGATCGGGACAGGGGTCTGAGCAGTTCTTC. Its translation is CASSLGSGQGSEQFF.